One sample yielded the 16 T cell receptor beta chains listed below, sequenced in a study of cytomegalovirus exposure and HLA in healthy donors. PCR involved 60 Vbeta and 13 Jbeta primers. Some clones are missing from TCRdb's copy, which holds only in-frame ones; the method was immunoSEQ multiplex PCR. The data show tens of thousands of clones, less than 75% seen once. The sequencing sample was made of PBMCs. These receptor sequences come from a man between 25 and 39 years old in good health and CMV-seronegative.

J is TRBJ2-2 and V is TRBV13, with D possibly TRBD2 on 5 matching bases. Per germline, CDR1 PRHDT and CDR2 FYEKMQ (reference sequence). This CDR3 is built from 15 residues. Deletions cut 0 bases from V and 4 bases from J, with 9 bases between. As DNA, the CDR3 is TGTGCCAGCAGCTTAGGGGGGAGTGGCACCGGGGAGCTGTTTTTT. As protein: CASSLGGSGTGELFF.

J is TRBJ2-3 and V is TRBV11-2; 13 bases map to TRBD2. CDR3 length: 14 amino acids. The V segment lost 7 bases and the J segment 6 bases; nucleotides outside the gene matches: 4. The germline V gene encodes CDR1 SGHAT and CDR2 FQNNGV. CDR3 loop: CASTGTSGMDTQYF. The DNA of the CDR3 is TGTGCCAGCACCGGGACTAGCGGGATGGATACGCAGTATTTT.

The sample holds a few counts of this clone. The chain recombines TRBV15 with TRBJ2-1; D not certain. The CDR3 is 17 residues long. CDR1 and CDR2 from the germline V gene are LNHNV and YYDKDF (reference sequence). Trimming left V 0 bases short and J 0 bases short, with 12 bases between. The CDR3 DNA reads as TGTGCCACCAGCAGAGATGACGTCCCAGGCTCCTACAATGAGCAGTTCTTC. It yields the protein CATSRDDVPGSYNEQFF.

V gene TRBV27 combines with J gene TRBJ2-7; D is unclear. The CDR3 spans 13 residues. In germline, CDR1 is MNHEY, CDR2 SMNVEV (reference sequence). Trimming removed 3 bases at V and 3 bases at J, with 9 bases between. The CDR3, as DNA: TGTGCCAGCAGTTTCCGCGGAAGCTACGAGCAGTACTTC. Translated: CASSFRGSYEQYF.

This chain links TRBV29-1 with TRBJ2-7; possibly TRBD1 for D (5 bases). The CDR3 length is 12 residues. V was trimmed by 3 bases and J by 4 bases, leaving 10 bases between them. From germline, CDR1 is SQVTM and CDR2 ANQGSEA. CDR3 protein: CSVEDTAYEQYF. The CDR3 DNA sequence: TGCAGCGTTGAGGACACAGCTTACGAGCAGTACTTC.

V and J are TRBV6-1 and TRBJ1-2; D is unclear. The germline V gene has CDR1 MNHNS and CDR2 SASEGT. The V gene lost 1 base and the J gene lost 4 bases, with 28 bases spanning the gap. CDR3 length equals 20 residues. In DNA, the CDR3 is TGTGCCAGCAGTGAAGTTTGGGAGTCCAGGTCTGGTATCAAGGGCTATGGCTACACCTTC. As protein: CASSEVWESRSGIKGYGYTF.

The J gene is TRBJ1-2, the V gene TRBV18, with D possibly being TRBD1 (6 bases). CDR3 length equals 15 residues. Germline-derived CDR1 and CDR2 are KGHSH and LQKENI. V lost 2 bases, J lost 3 bases, and 13 bases lay in between. The CDR3 spells CASSPGQGKDYGYTF. CDR3 coding DNA: TGTGCCAGCTCACCAGGGCAGGGGAAGGACTATGGCTACACCTTC.

J is TRBJ2-5 and V is TRBV29-1; 11 positions match TRBD2. The CDR3 spans 15 residues. V gave up 4 bases and J gave up 2 bases; unmatched junction bases: 6. Germline CDR1 reads SQVTM; CDR2 reads ANQGSEA. The CDR3 sequence: CSVGHTSGSQETQYF. In DNA, the CDR3 is TGCAGCGTTGGCCACACTAGCGGGAGTCAAGAGACCCAGTACTTC.

The chain has TRBV5-1 and TRBJ1-4; D is perhaps TRBD1 (5 bases). The CDR3 loop spans 17 amino acids. Germline CDR1 and CDR2: SGHRS and YFSETQ. Trimming shortened V by 0 bases and J by 3 bases, and 15 bases separated the two germline ends. The CDR3 region has the DNA TGCGCCAGCAGCTTGGCCGGGGGAAGCTATCCTAATGAAAAACTGTTTTTT. As protein: CASSLAGGSYPNEKLFF.

This chain links TRBV29-1 with TRBJ2-3; D not certain. The CDR3 extends over 13 amino acids. The V gene's germline CDR1 is SQVTM and CDR2 ANQGSEA. Trimming pared 1 base from V and 1 base from J, leaving 6 bases between. CDR3 protein: CSVEGGGTDTQYF. The CDR3 DNA sequence: TGCAGCGTTGAAGGAGGAGGCACAGATACGCAGTATTTT.

This clone showed up just a few times. V usage is TRBV7-2 and J usage is TRBJ2-1, with TRBD2 matching over 13 bases. Germline loops: CDR1 SGHTA, CDR2 FQGNSA. This CDR3 is 14 amino acids long. With V trimmed by 5 bases and J by 9 bases, 4 bases remained unmatched. As DNA, the CDR3 is TGTGCCAGCAGCGGACTAGCGGGAGTGGCTGAGCAGTTCTTC. Translated, it gives CASSGLAGVAEQFF. Complete variable domain (other parts from reference TRBV7-2 and TRBJ2-1): GAGVSQSPSNKVTEKGKDVELRCDPISGHTALYWYRQSLGQGLEFLIYFQGNSAPDKSGLPSDRFSAERTGGSVSTLTIQRTQQEDSAVYLCASSGLAGVAEQFFGPGTRLTVL.

This clone occurred a few times. This sequence joins TRBV29-1 and TRBJ2-6; D is ambiguous. The ends were cut back, 4 bases at V and 0 bases at J, with 4 bases in the middle. The germline CDR1 and CDR2 sequences are SQVTM and ANQGSEA. This CDR3 contains 13 residues. CDR3 sequence (DNA): TGCAGCGTTGCTAGCTCTGGGGCCAACGTCCTGACTTTC. Residues: CSVASSGANVLTF.

The chain combines TRBV5-5 with TRBJ2-5, with D unresolved. The V gene's germline CDR1 is SGHKS and CDR2 YYEKEE (reference sequence). Trimming removed 1 base from V and 4 bases from J, with 8 bases in between. This CDR3 region has 13 residues. CDR3 loop: CASSLPSGETQYF. Written as DNA, the CDR3 is TGTGCCAGCAGCTTGCCGTCGGGAGAGACCCAGTACTTC.

The chain couples TRBV11-2 to TRBJ2-2; D gene ambiguous. The CDR3 contains 14 residues. Germline V gives CDR1 SGHAT, CDR2 FQNNGV. Trimming shortened V by 5 bases and J by 4 bases, and 11 bases separated the two germline ends. CDR3 DNA sequence: TGTGCCAGCAGCCTCCAAGAGTCCACCGGGGAGCTGTTTTTT. Amino acid sequence: CASSLQESTGELFF.

V gene TRBV5-4 combines with J gene TRBJ2-5; 8 positions agree with TRBD1. V was clipped by 0 bases and J by 5 bases; unmatched bases: 9. The CDR3 is made up of 16 amino acids. Looked up from germline, CDR1 is SGHNT and CDR2 is YYREEE (reference sequence). The CDR3 DNA reads as TGTGCCAGCAGCTTGGCCGGGCAGGGGGCCCTTGAGACCCAGTACTTC. Protein product: CASSLAGQGALETQYF.

The chain is built from TRBV10-3 and TRBJ1-4; 7 nucleotides match TRBD1. This CDR3 contains 13 residues. The V segment lost 8 bases and the J segment 8 bases; nucleotides outside the gene matches: 8. The germline V gene has CDR1 ENHRY and CDR2 SYGVKD. This CDR3 is CAIGDSEGEKLFF. CDR3 sequence (DNA): TGTGCCATCGGGGACAGTGAGGGGGAAAAACTGTTTTTT.